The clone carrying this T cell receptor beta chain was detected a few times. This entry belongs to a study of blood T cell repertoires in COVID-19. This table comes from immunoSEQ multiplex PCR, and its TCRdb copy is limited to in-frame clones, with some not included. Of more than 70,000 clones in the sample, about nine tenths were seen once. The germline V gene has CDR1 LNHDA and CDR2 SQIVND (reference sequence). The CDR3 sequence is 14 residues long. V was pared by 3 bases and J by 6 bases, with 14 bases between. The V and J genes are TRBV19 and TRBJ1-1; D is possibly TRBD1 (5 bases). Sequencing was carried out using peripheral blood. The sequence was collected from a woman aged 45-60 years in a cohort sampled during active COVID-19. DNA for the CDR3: TGTGCCAGTAGTATCAACGTACGACAGTCTGAAGCTTTCTTT. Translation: CASSINVRQSEAFF. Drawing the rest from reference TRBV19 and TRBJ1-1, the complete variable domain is DGGITQSPKYLFRKEGQNVTLSCEQNLNHDAMYWYRQDPGQGLRLIYYSQIVNDFQKGDIAEGYSVSREKKESFPLTVTSAQKNPTAFYLCASSINVRQSEAFFGQGTRLTVV.